Following are 11 T cell receptor beta chains from one sample sequenced in a study of T cell responses to AZD1222 COVID-19 vaccine. The protocol was immunoSEQ multiplex PCR, while the TCRdb copy is restricted to in-frame clones and leaves out a portion. The table records approximately 100,000 clones, roughly 87% of them present only once. The material sequenced was peripheral blood, taken on day 0 of AZD1222 vaccination. These TCRs come from an adult in good health.

This clone appeared once. The V gene is TRBV19, the J gene TRBJ1-2; 8 bases match TRBD1. The V and J ends lost 5 bases and 12 bases, in that order; junction bases with no gene match: 11. Germline V CDR1 and CDR2: LNHDA, SQIVND (reference sequence). The CDR3 runs 13 residues. DNA for the CDR3: TGTGCCAGTAGTCATACCTACCCGGACAGGGACACCTTC. It encodes CASSHTYPDRDTF.

J is TRBJ2-1 and V is TRBV28; 8 bases align to TRBD2. The germline CDR1 and CDR2 sequences are MDHEN and SYDVKM. After removal of 8 bases from V and 7 bases from J, the junction contained 13 bases not matched to a gene. There are 15 residues in the CDR3. The CDR3 protein is CASYPGTRMRNEQFF. The CDR3 coding sequence is TGTGCCAGCTATCCCGGGACTAGGATGCGGAATGAGCAGTTCTTC.

The chain uses TRBV15 and TRBJ1-4; D is ambiguous. Germline CDR1 and CDR2: LNHNV and YYDKDF (reference sequence). The CDR3 loop spans 15 amino acids. The V gene lost 5 bases and the J gene lost 0 bases, with 10 bases spanning the gap. DNA for the CDR3: TGTGCCACCAGCGGCCCGACATCAACTAATGAAAAACTGTTTTTT. The encoded protein is CATSGPTSTNEKLFF.

The chain uses TRBV5-4 and TRBJ2-1; possible D gene TRBD2, 5 bases. Trimming stripped 0 bases from V and 8 bases from J, with 12 bases between. Germline assignment: CDR1 SGHNT and CDR2 YYREEE (reference sequence). This CDR3 region has 14 residues. CDR3 coding DNA: TGTGCCAGCAGCTTGGTTCCCGGGGTCCATGAGCAGTTCTTC. As protein: CASSLVPGVHEQFF.

The chain couples TRBV7-3 to TRBJ2-1; the D is unclear. CDR1 and CDR2 (germline): SGHTA, FQGTGA. The CDR3 consists of 13 residues. The V end lost 1 base, the J end lost 9 bases, and 10 bases lay between the germline ends. The chain's CDR3 is CASSLRYWGEQFF. CDR3 in DNA: TGTGCCAGCAGCTTAAGATACTGGGGTGAGCAGTTCTTC.

This chain's CDR3 is CSASPGQGDQPQHF. The CDR3 region has the DNA TGCAGTGCTAGTCCTGGACAGGGGGATCAGCCCCAGCATTTT. The chain recombines TRBV20-1 with TRBJ1-5; 10 nucleotides agree with TRBD1. From germline, CDR1 is DFQATT and CDR2 SNEGSKA (reference sequence). The V segment lost 3 bases and the J segment 5 bases; nucleotides outside the gene matches: 4. There are 14 residues in the CDR3.

This chain joins TRBV7-8 and TRBJ1-5; TRBD1 aligns across 7 bases. Germline CDR1 is SGHVS and CDR2 is FQNEAQ. There are 16 residues in the CDR3. Germline trimming cut 4 bases from V and 3 bases from J; bases unmatched to any gene: 9. The CDR3 loop reads CASSSRRGQLNQPQHF. The CDR3 nucleotides read TGTGCCAGCAGCTCTAGGAGGGGACAGCTCAATCAGCCCCAGCATTTT.

In DNA, the CDR3 is TGCGCCAGCAGTTGGGACAACGTCGGAAACACCATATATTTT. The encoded protein is CASSWDNVGNTIYF. The J gene is TRBJ1-3, the V gene TRBV5-1; the D gene is possibly TRBD1 (6 bases). The CDR3 runs to 14 residues. In germline, CDR1 is SGHRS, CDR2 YFSETQ. Trimming stripped 5 bases from V and 4 bases from J, with 13 bases between. Full variable domain (missing parts from reference TRBV5-1 and TRBJ1-3): KAGVTQTPRYLIKTRGQQVTLSCSPISGHRSVSWYQQTPGQGLQFLFEYFSETQRNKGNFPGRFSGRQFSNSRSEMNVSTLELGDSALYLCASSWDNVGNTIYFGEGSWLTVV.

The chain joins TRBV10-3 to TRBJ1-2, with D unclear. Trimming stripped 4 bases from V and 4 bases from J, with 7 bases between. The CDR3 loop spans 12 amino acids. Per germline, CDR1 ENHRY and CDR2 SYGVKD. CDR3 sequence: CAISVTSYGYTF. The CDR3 nucleotides are TGTGCCATCAGTGTTACAAGCTATGGCTACACCTTC.

This chain links TRBV6-5 with TRBJ1-2, with 8 positions matching TRBD1. V lost 4 bases and J lost 4; bases outside the gene matches: 5. Germline V gives CDR1 MNHEY, CDR2 SVGAGI. The CDR3 totals 14 residues. The chain's CDR3 is CASSSSGTGYGYTF. CDR3 nucleotides: TGTGCCAGCAGTTCCTCCGGGACAGGCTATGGCTACACCTTC.

This chain joins TRBV6-1 and TRBJ2-7; no clear D. In germline, CDR1 is MNHNS, CDR2 SASEGT. CDR3 size: 16 residues. V lost 4 bases, J lost 0 bases, and 16 bases lay in between. This chain's CDR3 is CASSAQLQTYSYEQYF. As DNA, the CDR3 is TGTGCCAGCAGTGCCCAGCTCCAGACTTACTCCTACGAGCAGTACTTC.